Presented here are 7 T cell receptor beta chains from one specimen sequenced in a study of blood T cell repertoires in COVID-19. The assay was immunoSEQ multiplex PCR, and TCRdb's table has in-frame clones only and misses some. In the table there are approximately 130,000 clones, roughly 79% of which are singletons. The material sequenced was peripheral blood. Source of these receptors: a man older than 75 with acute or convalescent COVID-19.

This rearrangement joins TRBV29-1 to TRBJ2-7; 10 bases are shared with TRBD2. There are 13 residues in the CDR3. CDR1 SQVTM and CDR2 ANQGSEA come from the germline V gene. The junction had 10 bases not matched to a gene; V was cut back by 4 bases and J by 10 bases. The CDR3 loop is CSVAPEVAGGQYF. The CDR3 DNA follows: TGCAGCGTTGCCCCCGAGGTAGCGGGGGGCCAGTACTTC.

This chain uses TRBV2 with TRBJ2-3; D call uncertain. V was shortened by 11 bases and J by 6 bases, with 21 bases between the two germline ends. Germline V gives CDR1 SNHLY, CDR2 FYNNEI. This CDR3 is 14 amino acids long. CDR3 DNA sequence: TGTGCCTCCGCTTACCGTTCGGAGAGCGATACGCAGTATTTT. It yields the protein CASAYRSESDTQYF.

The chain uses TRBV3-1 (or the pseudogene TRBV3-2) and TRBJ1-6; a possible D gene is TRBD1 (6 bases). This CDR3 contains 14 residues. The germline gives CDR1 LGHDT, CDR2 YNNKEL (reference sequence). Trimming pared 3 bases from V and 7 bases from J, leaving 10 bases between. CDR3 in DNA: TGTGCCAGCAGCCACGGACAGAGAAATTCACCCCTCCACTTT. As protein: CASSHGQRNSPLHF.

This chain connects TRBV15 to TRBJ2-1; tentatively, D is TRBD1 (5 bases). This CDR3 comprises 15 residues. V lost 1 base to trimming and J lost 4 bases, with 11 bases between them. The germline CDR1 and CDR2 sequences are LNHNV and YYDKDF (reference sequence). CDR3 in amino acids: CATSRVRAEYNEQFF. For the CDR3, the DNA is TGTGCCACCAGCAGAGTCAGGGCCGAGTACAATGAGCAGTTCTTC.

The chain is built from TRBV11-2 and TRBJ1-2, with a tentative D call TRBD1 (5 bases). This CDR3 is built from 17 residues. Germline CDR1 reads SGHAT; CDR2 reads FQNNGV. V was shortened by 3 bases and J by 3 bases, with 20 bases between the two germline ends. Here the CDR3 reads CASSFGAEEGPYYGYTF. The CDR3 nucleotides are TGTGCCAGCAGCTTCGGCGCCGAGGAGGGGCCTTACTATGGCTACACCTTC.

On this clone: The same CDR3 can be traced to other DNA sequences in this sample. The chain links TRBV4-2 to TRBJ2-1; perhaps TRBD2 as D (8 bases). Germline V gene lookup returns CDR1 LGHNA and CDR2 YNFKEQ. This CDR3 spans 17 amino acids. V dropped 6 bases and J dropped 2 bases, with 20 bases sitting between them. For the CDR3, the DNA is TGTGCCAGCAGTCAGGGGGTAGCGGGGTACGCCTACAATGAGCAGTTCTTC. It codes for CASSQGVAGYAYNEQFF.

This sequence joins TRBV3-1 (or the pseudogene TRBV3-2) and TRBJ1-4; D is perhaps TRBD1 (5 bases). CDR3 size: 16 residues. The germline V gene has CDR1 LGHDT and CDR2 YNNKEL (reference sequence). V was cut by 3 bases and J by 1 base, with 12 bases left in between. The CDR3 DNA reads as TGTGCCAGCAGCCAGTTCTCAGGGCTAACTAATGAAAAACTGTTTTTT. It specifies CASSQFSGLTNEKLFF.